This T cell receptor (beta chain) was identified during a study of molecular identifiers for immune sequencing clone quantification. Turning to the study itself: In replicates, RNA from around 20,000 or 100,000 naive CD8 cells was divided five ways and four parts were sequenced.

Naive CD8 T cells were FACS-sorted by CD8+CD4-CCR7+CD45RA+ markers. CDR3 length equals 13 residues. Trimming cost V 4 bases and J 7 bases; bases outside gene matches: 7. Germline values: CDR1 MDHEN, CDR2 SYDVKM. This clonotype was observed many times. TCRdb ran MiXCR on the PCR reads and lists one entry per CDR3 protein. The table lists under 800,000 distinct CDR3 sequences, 25% of them singletons, with 0.75% to 0.8% in the top ten. Sequences were obtained from naive CD8+ T cells from blood, with Jurkat cell RNA spiked in. Subset reported: FACS-sorted CD8+CD4-CCR7+CD45RA+ naive T cells. The chain links TRBV28 to TRBJ2-7, with 7 bases identical to TRBD2. The sequence came from a human donor in good health. Some libraries in this study had Jurkat cell RNA spiked in. The CDR3 sequence: CASSSRTSDEQYF. The DNA of the CDR3 is TGTGCCAGCAGTTCCCGCACTAGCGATGAGCAGTACTTC.